This entry lists 26 T cell receptor beta chains sequenced from one sample in a study of cytomegalovirus exposure and HLA in healthy donors. Assay: immunoSEQ multiplex PCR; the TCRdb copy retains only in-frame clones and omits some. The sample consists of roughly 100,000 clones, 85% to 90% of them appearing once. Sequenced: PBMCs. All receptors derive from a woman aged 18-29 years in good health and CMV-seropositive.

The chain links TRBV10-3 to TRBJ1-4; no firm D call. CDR3 length equals 13 residues. Per germline, CDR1 ENHRY and CDR2 SYGVKD. V shed 8 bases and J shed 5 bases, with 12 bases lying between them. In DNA form, the CDR3 reads TGTGCCATCGGAGACGGCCTGAATGAAAAACTGTTTTTT. Translating it yields CAIGDGLNEKLFF.

This clone occurred once. The rearrangement joins TRBV7-9 to TRBJ2-7, with D tentatively TRBD1 (6 bases). Trimming cost V 3 bases and J 0 bases, with 15 bases left between them. This CDR3 comprises 16 residues. Germline CDR1 and CDR2: SEHNR and FQNEAQ (reference sequence). CDR3 sequence: CASSFSVQGSSYEQYF. CDR3 sequence (DNA): TGTGCCAGCAGCTTCTCCGTGCAGGGGTCCTCCTACGAGCAGTACTTC.

This chain uses TRBV7-3 with TRBJ2-5, with no clear D. Germline assignment: CDR1 SGHTA and CDR2 FQGTGA. V was cut by 0 bases and J by 2 bases, with 4 bases left in between. The CDR3 contains 13 residues. The CDR3 is CASSLTQQETQYF. The CDR3 DNA follows: TGTGCCAGCAGCTTAACACAGCAAGAGACCCAGTACTTC.

The chain couples TRBV7-9 to TRBJ1-1; 8 bases align to TRBD1. Germline CDR1 is SEHNR and CDR2 is FQNEAQ (reference sequence). V trimming: 5 bases; J trimming: 5 bases; junction bases outside the gene matches: 10. The CDR3 has 15 residues. CDR3 amino acids: CASSPPGTGGTEAFF. The CDR3 coding sequence is TGTGCCAGCAGCCCTCCTGGGACAGGTGGGACTGAAGCTTTCTTT.

This chain joins TRBV6-6 and TRBJ2-1; 9 bases match TRBD1. CDR3 length equals 16 residues. The V gene end was trimmed by 3 bases and the J gene end by 5 bases; junction bases not matched to a gene: 8. Germline CDR1 MNHNY, CDR2 SVGAGI (reference sequence). The CDR3 sequence: CASSYLTGGDNNEQFF. In DNA form, the CDR3 reads TGTGCCAGCAGTTATTTAACAGGGGGCGATAACAATGAGCAGTTCTTC.

V is TRBV28 and J is TRBJ2-1; 12 nucleotides line up with TRBD1. The junction had 7 bases not matched to a gene; V was cut back by 5 bases and J by 5 bases. Germline V gives CDR1 MDHEN, CDR2 SYDVKM. The CDR3 runs 16 residues. CDR3 region: CASSPGTGGLHNEQFF. CDR3 nucleotide sequence: TGTGCCAGCAGTCCCGGGACAGGGGGCCTTCACAATGAGCAGTTCTTC.

This clone was picked up one time. Other DNA sequences in this specimen translate into the identical CDR3. The V and J genes are TRBV5-6 and TRBJ1-5; D gene ambiguous. CDR3 size: 13 residues. Trimming removed 0 bases at V and 7 bases at J, with 8 bases between. Germline CDR1 SGHDT, CDR2 YYEEEE. The chain's CDR3 is CASSLAGNQPQHF. The CDR3, as DNA: TGTGCCAGCAGCTTGGCGGGGAACCAGCCCCAGCATTTT.

This chain uses TRBV10-3 with TRBJ2-1, with D maybe TRBD1 (6 bases). Trimming cost V 4 bases and J 0 bases, with 7 bases left between them. This CDR3 is 14 amino acids long. From germline, CDR1 is ENHRY and CDR2 SYGVKD. CDR3 region: CAISVQGSYNEQFF. The DNA of the CDR3 is TGTGCCATCAGTGTACAGGGCTCCTACAATGAGCAGTTCTTC.

The chain links TRBV9 to TRBJ2-5, with D unresolved. This CDR3 is built from 15 residues. V gave up 0 bases and J gave up 0 bases, with 9 bases separating them. Germline V gives CDR1 SGDLS, CDR2 YYNGEE. The CDR3 reads CASSVGIGNQETQYF. CDR3 nucleotides: TGTGCCAGCAGCGTAGGAATTGGCAACCAAGAGACCCAGTACTTC.

The chain uses TRBV30 and TRBJ2-5, with a possible D match to TRBD2 (5 bases). V lost 5 bases, J lost 0 bases, and 7 bases lay in between. The CDR3 runs 12 residues. Germline-derived CDR1 and CDR2 are GTSNPN and SVGIG (reference sequence). CDR3 region: CAWEADQETQYF. CDR3 in DNA: TGTGCCTGGGAAGCGGACCAAGAGACCCAGTACTTC. The full variable domain, in which reference TRBV30 and TRBJ2-5 provide the parts outside the CDR3, is SQTIHQWPATLVQPVGSPLSLECTVEGTSNPNLYWYRQAAGRGLQLLFYSVGIGQISSEVPQNLSASRPQDRQFILSSKKLLLSDSGFYLCAWEADQETQYFGPGTRLLVL.

This clone appeared a few times. The chain has TRBV2 and TRBJ1-2, with D perhaps matching TRBD1 (5 bases). The ends were cut back, 4 bases at V and 6 bases at J, with 12 bases in the middle. This CDR3 has 13 amino acids. CDR1 and CDR2 from the germline V gene are SNHLY and FYNNEI. The CDR3 region has the DNA TGTGCCAGCAGTGTGCAGGGTACAAATGGCTACACCTTC. This codes for CASSVQGTNGYTF.

This clone appeared a single time. This rearrangement joins TRBV5-1 to TRBJ2-4; D uncertain. CDR3 length: 13 residues. Germline CDR1 is SGHRS and CDR2 is YFSETQ. Trimming stripped 0 bases from V and 2 bases from J, with 3 bases between. The CDR3 is CASSLGPKNIQYF. The CDR3 nucleotides read TGCGCCAGCAGCTTGGGGCCCAAAAACATTCAGTACTTC.

Regarding this clone: The same CDR3 also results from other DNA sequences found in this sample. The chain joins TRBV7-9 to TRBJ2-1; maybe TRBD2 (6 bases). The CDR3 is made up of 13 amino acids. The germline V gene has CDR1 SEHNR and CDR2 FQNEAQ (reference sequence). V was clipped by 0 bases and J by 6 bases, with 6 bases between them. CDR3 nucleotides: TGTGCCAGCAGCTTAGCGGGAGGCAATGAGCAGTTCTTC. It translates to CASSLAGGNEQFF. Drawing the rest from reference TRBV7-9 and TRBJ2-1, the complete variable domain is DTGVSQNPRHKITKRGQNVTFRCDPISEHNRLYWYRQTLGQGPEFLTYFQNEAQLEKSRLLSDRFSAERPKGSFSTLEIQRTEQGDSAMYLCASSLAGGNEQFFGPGTRLTVL.

The chain recombines TRBV28 with TRBJ1-2, with TRBD1 matching 7 bases. Germline-derived CDR1 and CDR2 are MDHEN and SYDVKM. V was clipped by 5 bases and J by 7 bases; unmatched bases: 10. This CDR3 has 14 amino acids. The CDR3 coding sequence is TGTGCCAGCAGTGACCAGGGGGAAGGGGGTGGCTACACCTTC. Its translation: CASSDQGEGGGYTF.

CDR3 in amino acids: CASSNRTGGDNTEAFF. Here the CDR3 DNA reads TGTGCCAGCAGCAACCGGACAGGGGGAGATAACACTGAAGCTTTCTTT. The rearrangement links TRBV5-5 to TRBJ1-1; 10 nucleotides agree with TRBD1. Germline values: CDR1 SGHKS, CDR2 YYEKEE (reference sequence). Unmatched junction bases numbered 8, after V lost 4 bases and J lost 2 bases. The CDR3 spans 16 residues.

The rearrangement joins TRBV5-8 to TRBJ2-7; 10 bases align to TRBD2. Looked up from germline, CDR1 is SGHTS and CDR2 is YDEGEE. The V and J ends lost 4 bases and 6 bases, in that order; junction bases with no gene match: 10. The CDR3 loop spans 15 amino acids. In DNA, the CDR3 is TGTGCCAGCAGCCCCTGGACTAGCGGAACACCCGAGCAGTACTTC. Translation: CASSPWTSGTPEQYF.

The chain carries TRBV30 and TRBJ2-3; 9 nucleotides line up with TRBD1. In germline, CDR1 is GTSNPN, CDR2 SVGIG (reference sequence). Trimming removed 0 bases from V and 3 bases from J; junction bases left unmatched: 4. The CDR3 is 15 residues long. CDR3 DNA sequence: TGTGCCTGGAGTGTAGGGGACAGGGATACAGATACGCAGTATTTT. It specifies CAWSVGDRDTDTQYF.

This sequence joins TRBV9 and TRBJ2-1; possibly TRBD1 for D (5 bases). With 0 bases removed from V and 7 bases from J, the gap between germline ends came to 8 bases. This CDR3 is built from 13 residues. Per germline, CDR1 SGDLS and CDR2 YYNGEE. CDR3: CASSVDGANEQFF. The DNA for the CDR3 is TGTGCCAGCAGCGTAGATGGGGCAAATGAGCAGTTCTTC.

J is TRBJ1-1 and V is TRBV5-1; D uncertain. The CDR3 runs to 14 residues. V was pared by 0 bases and J by 5 bases, with 11 bases between. The germline gives CDR1 SGHRS, CDR2 YFSETQ. DNA for the CDR3: TGCGCCAGCAGCTTGGATCAGGTCTTTACTGAAGCTTTCTTT. Its protein product is CASSLDQVFTEAFF.

The sample holds one count of this clone. This chain connects TRBV5-6 to TRBJ2-6, with 10 bases matching TRBD1. J was trimmed by 2 bases and V by 6 bases; bases with no gene match: 11. This CDR3 is built from 18 residues. The germline CDR1 and CDR2 sequences are SGHDT and YYEEEE. The CDR3 DNA is TGTGCCAGCATCCGAATGGGACAGGGGCGCACTGGGGCCAACGTCCTGACTTTC. Its translation: CASIRMGQGRTGANVLTF.

The J gene is TRBJ1-2, the V gene TRBV7-9; a possible D gene is TRBD1 (6 bases). Trimming took off 5 bases at V and 0 bases at J, with 19 bases between the two ends. Per the germline V gene, CDR1 is SEHNR and CDR2 is FQNEAQ (reference sequence). This CDR3 has 17 amino acids. The CDR3 protein is CASSIPQGPEANYGYTF. Written as DNA, the CDR3 is TGTGCCAGCAGCATCCCACAGGGCCCTGAAGCTAACTATGGCTACACCTTC.

This clone was detected only a few times. This chain joins TRBV28 and TRBJ2-1, with 10 bases lining up with TRBD2. Unmatched junction bases numbered 15, after V lost 0 bases and J lost 7 bases. This CDR3 contains 19 residues. CDR1 is MDHEN and CDR2 is SYDVKM in the germline V gene. CDR3 in amino acids: CASSLWGGLGSSGSNEQFF. The CDR3 bases are TGTGCCAGCAGTTTATGGGGCGGCCTGGGGTCTAGCGGGAGTAATGAGCAGTTCTTC.

This CDR3 is CASSFQQGRLNTEAFF. In DNA, the CDR3 is TGTGCCAGCAGTTTCCAACAGGGGAGGTTAAACACTGAAGCTTTCTTT. The V gene is TRBV28, the J gene TRBJ1-1; 7 nucleotides line up with TRBD1. Unmatched junction bases numbered 9, after V lost 3 bases and J lost 2 bases. Germline CDR1 is MDHEN and CDR2 is SYDVKM. This CDR3 region has 16 residues. Together with reference TRBV28 and TRBJ1-1, the CDR3 gives the full variable domain: DVKVTQSSRYLVKRTGEKVFLECVQDMDHENMFWYRQDPGLGLRLIYFSYDVKMKEKGDIPEGYSVSREKKERFSLILESASTNQTSMYLCASSFQQGRLNTEAFFGQGTRLTVV.

The rearrangement joins TRBV19 to TRBJ1-2; 7 bases line up with TRBD1. Germline V gene sequence: CDR1 LNHDA, CDR2 SQIVND (reference sequence). The CDR3 covers 16 residues. V dropped 5 bases and J dropped 4; count of bases not matched to a gene: 13. As DNA, the CDR3 is TGTGCCAGTAGTCTTAGGACAGGTCGGCGCGGCTATGGCTACACCTTC. The encoded protein is CASSLRTGRRGYGYTF.

The chain uses TRBV2 and TRBJ2-7, with D perhaps TRBD1 (5 bases). Trimming took 4 bases from V and 0 from J, leaving 7 bases between them. CDR1 SNHLY and CDR2 FYNNEI come from the germline V gene. CDR3 length: 13 residues. In DNA, the CDR3 is TGTGCCAGCAGTGCTGACAGCTCCTACGAGCAGTACTTC. It codes for CASSADSSYEQYF.

The gene calls are TRBV28 and TRBJ1-4; the D is unclear. V shed 6 bases and J shed 4 bases, with 15 bases lying between them. The CDR3 runs 15 residues. The V gene's germline CDR1 is MDHEN and CDR2 SYDVKM. In DNA, the CDR3 is TGTGCCAGCAGACCCGGAGGGCTTCTTAATGAAAAACTGTTTTTT. It yields the protein CASRPGGLLNEKLFF.